The clone carrying this T cell receptor beta chain was recorded many times. Its target is not known. A sample-barcoded 5' primer and a J-beta primer mix were used in a second PCR of about 7 to 12 cycles. Tagging of each cDNA molecule was performed by a template-switch adaptor with 12 random nucleotides. TCRdb re-analysed the 5' RACE reads in MiXCR, keeping a single row per CDR3 protein. The data show 550,000 to 800,000 distinct CDR3 sequences, approximately 30% seen once. This sample is part of a study of blood T cells in healthy people across ages. General observations from the study: More naive CD4+ cells and higher diversity marked long-lived donors relative to aged donors. Naive and antigen-experienced cells were not separated, limiting conclusive comparison.

There are 15 residues in the CDR3. Germline loops: CDR1 LGHNA, CDR2 YSLEER. V was clipped by 5 bases and J by 9 bases; unmatched bases: 9. Sequenced sample: blood. The source is a woman of 80 years or more in good health. This chain links TRBV4-3 with TRBJ1-6, with 8 bases that match TRBD1. CDR3 in DNA: TGCGCCAGCAGCTTACGGACAGGGAAGGGTTCACCCCTCCACTTT. Its translation: CASSLRTGKGSPLHF.